Below, 18 T cell receptor beta chains from the same sample are listed, as sequenced in a study of quantifying T cell responses using KT2 cells. Study in general: cDNA was made from DNase-treated RNA using alpha and beta constant primers.

An oligo carrying a UMI was ligated to the cDNA 3' end. The first PCR ran roughly 4 cycles with an equimolar RC1.1 and RC1.2 beta primer mix. TCRdb re-analysed the UMI-ligation and nested PCR reads in MiXCR, keeping a single row per CDR3 protein. Among about 30,000 distinct CDR3 sequences listed, under 7.5% were seen once. Sequenced input: PBMCs spiked with cells of the T cell clone KT2. These receptors were taken from a human donor.

This clonotype was detected ten times or more. This chain's CDR3 is CASSSGVAGVQPQHF. DNA of the CDR3: TGTGCCAGCAGCTCAGGGGTCGCCGGGGTACAGCCCCAGCATTTT. This chain connects TRBV7-8 to TRBJ1-5, with a tentative D call TRBD1 (6 bases). Trimming removed 4 bases at V and 7 bases at J, with 17 bases between. CDR1 is SGHVS, CDR2 FQNEAQ, per germline. The CDR3 sequence is 15 residues long.

This sequence joins TRBV5-5 and TRBJ2-2; 8 bases align to TRBD2. The CDR3 extends over 14 amino acids. Per the germline V gene, CDR1 is SGHKS and CDR2 is YYEKEE (reference sequence). After removal of 4 bases from V and 6 bases from J, the junction contained 5 bases not matched to a gene. CDR3 bases: TGTGCCAGCAGCCTGGTACTAGCGGCCGGGGAGCTGTTTTTT. Residues: CASSLVLAAGELFF.

This clonotype has just a few counts. V and J are TRBV7-9 and TRBJ2-7; 8 bases align to TRBD2. With 3 bases clipped from V and 5 bases from J, the junction kept 9 bases outside the gene matches. The germline V gene encodes CDR1 SEHNR and CDR2 FQNEAQ (reference sequence). There are 15 residues in the CDR3. The CDR3 loop reads CASSFFGAGDHEQYF. The CDR3 coding sequence is TGTGCCAGCAGCTTCTTCGGAGCGGGAGACCACGAGCAGTACTTC.

The chain recombines TRBV12-3 or TRBV12-4 with TRBJ1-3; D is undetermined. The CDR3 contains 14 residues. V lost 6 bases to trimming and J lost 0 bases, with 9 bases between them. CDR3 sequence reads: CASSFVSSGNTIYF. The CDR3 DNA reads TGTGCCAGCAGCTTCGTTAGCTCTGGAAACACCATATATTTT.

This clonotype was detected ten times or more. This chain connects TRBV12-5 to TRBJ2-7, with a weak D call TRBD2 (6 bases). The V end lost 8 bases, the J end lost 3 bases, and 11 bases lay between the germline ends. From germline, CDR1 is LGHNT and CDR2 FRNRAP. This CDR3 has 12 residues. The CDR3 spells CASYGGNYEQYF. CDR3 DNA sequence: TGTGCTAGTTATGGGGGGAACTACGAGCAGTACTTC.

This clonotype was seen only a few times. The chain joins TRBV3-1 to TRBJ1-2; D possibly corresponds to TRBD1 (5 bases). Trimming took 4 bases from V and 1 from J, leaving 13 bases between them. Germline V lookup: CDR1 LGHDT, CDR2 YNNKEL (reference sequence). This CDR3 has 15 amino acids. The CDR3 is CASSPDRFLNYGYTF. The DNA of the CDR3 is TGTGCCAGCAGCCCCGACAGATTTCTTAACTATGGCTACACCTTC.

This clonotype was seen many times. The CDR3 reads CASGGARSSGNYGYTF. CDR3 nucleotides: TGCGCCAGCGGGGGGGCGCGTAGTAGCGGAAACTATGGCTACACCTTC. The chain joins TRBV10-2 to TRBJ1-2; tentatively, D is TRBD1 (6 bases). V dropped 8 bases and J dropped 2 bases, with 21 bases sitting between them. CDR3 length: 16 amino acids. Germline CDR1 reads WSHSY; CDR2 reads SAAADI.

This clonotype has only a few counts. The chain carries TRBV7-7 and TRBJ2-7; a possible D gene is TRBD1 (6 bases). CDR3 length: 15 amino acids. The germline CDR1 and CDR2 sequences are SSHAT and FNYEAQ (reference sequence). Trimming took 2 bases from V and 2 from J, leaving 13 bases between them. The CDR3 reads CASSLSPGEAYEQYF. The CDR3 DNA reads as TGTGCCAGCAGCTTAAGCCCAGGGGAAGCCTACGAGCAGTACTTC. Full variable domain (missing parts from reference TRBV7-7 and TRBJ2-7): GAGVSQSPRYKVTKRGQDVTLRCDPISSHATLYWYQQALGQGPEFLTYFNYEAQPDKSGLPSDRFSAERPEGSISTLTIQRTEQRDSAMYRCASSLSPGEAYEQYFGPGTRLTVT.

The rearrangement uses TRBV5-1 and TRBJ2-1; 9 bases are shared with TRBD1. Germline values: CDR1 SGHRS, CDR2 YFSETQ. V was clipped by 3 bases and J by 2 bases; unmatched bases: 3. CDR3 length: 15 amino acids. CDR3 region: CASSYNRGPYNEQFF. CDR3 bases: TGCGCCAGCAGCTATAACAGGGGGCCCTACAATGAGCAGTTCTTC. The variable domain in full, completed from reference TRBV5-1 and TRBJ2-1, reads KAGVTQTPRYLIKTRGQQVTLSCSPISGHRSVSWYQQTPGQGLQFLFEYFSETQRNKGNFPGRFSGRQFSNSRSEMNVSTLELGDSALYLCASSYNRGPYNEQFFGPGTRLTVL.

This clonotype came up a few times. The J gene is TRBJ2-3, the V gene TRBV12-3 or TRBV12-4, with D perhaps matching TRBD2 (5 bases). The CDR3 runs to 12 residues. Trimming took off 6 bases at V and 8 bases at J, with 12 bases between the two ends. The CDR3 sequence is CASRLSVGTQYF. CDR3 nucleotides: TGTGCCAGCAGGCTTAGCGTCGGTACGCAGTATTTT.

This clonotype was found a few times. The chain recombines TRBV20-1 with TRBJ2-7; 9 nucleotides agree with TRBD1. V dropped 5 bases and J dropped 5; count of bases not matched to a gene: 7. The V gene's germline CDR1 is DFQATT and CDR2 SNEGSKA (reference sequence). This CDR3 has 13 amino acids. The CDR3 loop reads CSAYYRGLHEQYF. CDR3 DNA sequence: TGCAGTGCTTATTACAGGGGGCTCCACGAGCAGTACTTC.

This clonotype turned up a few times. The chain has TRBV4-1 and TRBJ2-5; D is ambiguous. The CDR3 extends over 13 amino acids. V gave up 3 bases and J gave up 7 bases, with 12 bases separating them. CDR1 is MGHRA, CDR2 YSYEKL, per germline. The CDR3 DNA reads as TGCGCCAGCAGCCAGCGGAGTGGGGTGACCCAGTACTTC. Translating gives CASSQRSGVTQYF.

There are many counts of this clonotype. The chain couples TRBV6-6 to TRBJ2-3, with D possibly TRBD2 on 5 matching bases. This CDR3 region has 15 residues. CDR1 is MNHNY and CDR2 is SVGAGI in the germline V gene (reference sequence). V was pared by 6 bases and J by 5 bases, with 18 bases between. The CDR3 reads CASRLPGLAGDTQYF. For the CDR3, the DNA is TGTGCCAGCAGGTTACCTGGGCTAGCTGGAGATACGCAGTATTTT.

This clonotype appeared a few times. V usage is TRBV12-3 or TRBV12-4 and J usage is TRBJ2-1; 10 bases fit TRBD2. This CDR3 has 20 amino acids. V shed 2 bases, J shed 1 base, and the junction held 14 bases outside the gene matches. The CDR3 region has the DNA TGTGCCAGCAGTTTAAGGCTAGCGGGAGTGTCGGGTAGTTCCTACAATGAGCAGTTCTTC. Its translation: CASSLRLAGVSGSSYNEQFF.

This clonotype was counted many times. The CDR3 DNA reads TGCAGTGCTAGACAGGAGATCCAGCCCCAGCATTTT. Encoded protein: CSARQEIQPQHF. The chain joins TRBV20-1 to TRBJ1-5; D gene unclear. Trimming stripped 2 bases from V and 7 bases from J, with 9 bases between. This CDR3 is built from 12 residues. Germline CDR1 and CDR2: DFQATT and SNEGSKA (reference sequence).

This clonotype has ten or more counts. The chain combines TRBV7-8 with TRBJ1-1; the D gene is possibly TRBD1 (5 bases). The CDR3 spans 16 residues. V lost 5 bases and J 0 bases, leaving 16 bases between the germline ends. Per germline, CDR1 SGHVS and CDR2 FQNEAQ. The chain's CDR3 is CASSLGGVGMNTEAFF. CDR3 nucleotide sequence: TGTGCCAGCAGCCTGGGGGGGGTCGGCATGAACACTGAAGCTTTCTTT.

V gene TRBV3-1 combines with J gene TRBJ2-1; D unresolved. V gave up 0 bases and J gave up 3 bases, with 18 bases separating them. CDR3 length equals 18 residues. Per germline, CDR1 LGHDT and CDR2 YNNKEL (reference sequence). CDR3 bases: TGTGCCAGCAGCCAAGATCCCTTTTCCAGCGTATACTACAATGAGCAGTTCTTC. Its translation is CASSQDPFSSVYYNEQFF.

This clonotype was observed many times. The J gene is TRBJ2-3, the V gene TRBV20-1, with TRBD2 identical over 11 bases. The V gene's germline CDR1 is DFQATT and CDR2 SNEGSKA (reference sequence). V trimming: 2 bases; J trimming: 7 bases; junction bases outside the gene matches: 5. CDR3 length equals 14 residues. CDR3 loop: CSARSSGGTNTQYF. As DNA, the CDR3 is TGCAGTGCTAGATCTAGCGGGGGGACAAATACGCAGTATTTT.